The source of this TCR beta chain is a study of control samples from healthy donors and cancer patients. The CDR3 consists of 14 residues. Germline V gene data show CDR1 as SGDLS and CDR2 as YYNGEE. V was pared by 1 base and J by 3 bases, with 10 bases between. Some clones are missing from TCRdb's copy, which holds only in-frame ones; the method was immunoSEQ multiplex PCR. The sample carries more than 110,000 clones, around 90% recorded once. The TCR originated in a man aged 25 to 40 in good health. The sequencing sample was made of blood. The gene calls are TRBV9 and TRBJ1-1; D call uncertain. CDR3: CASSVTPEYTEAFF. DNA of the CDR3: TGTGCCAGCAGCGTAACGCCGGAATACACTGAAGCTTTCTTT.